This TCR beta chain was captured by sequencing in a study of OX40 agonist ivuxolimab in advanced cancers. In the study overall: Cohort: roughly 80% men, mean age about 60, aged roughly 23 to 79. Prior anti-PD-1, anti-PD-L1 or anti-CTLA-4 therapy did not bar entry, and roughly 40% had some.

Regarding this clone: Its antigen is as yet unknown.

The repertoire was sequenced with immunoSEQ multiplex PCR; TCRdb's copy has only in-frame clones and lacks some. Of some 73,000 clones in the sample, around 87% were seen once. Study-wide results and limits: CD8+ T cells (on average) carried more expanded clones than CD4+ T cells. Several nonresponders also turned out to have low normalized T-cell clonal expansion.

J lost 7 bases, V lost 3 bases, and 4 bases had no gene match. CDR1 is SGHTA and CDR2 is FQGTGA in the germline V gene. The CDR3 extends over 13 amino acids. This TCR was recovered from an adult with an advanced solid tumor such as melanoma, head and neck, liver or kidney cancer. The sample consisted of CD4+ or CD8+ T cells sorted from blood, taken in a trial of the OX40 agonist ivuxolimab. The chain has TRBV7-3 and TRBJ1-2; 8 nucleotides align to TRBD1. The CDR3 coding sequence is TGTGCCAGCAGCTTCCAGGGGGCGTTTGGCTACACCTTC. Translated, it gives CASSFQGAFGYTF.